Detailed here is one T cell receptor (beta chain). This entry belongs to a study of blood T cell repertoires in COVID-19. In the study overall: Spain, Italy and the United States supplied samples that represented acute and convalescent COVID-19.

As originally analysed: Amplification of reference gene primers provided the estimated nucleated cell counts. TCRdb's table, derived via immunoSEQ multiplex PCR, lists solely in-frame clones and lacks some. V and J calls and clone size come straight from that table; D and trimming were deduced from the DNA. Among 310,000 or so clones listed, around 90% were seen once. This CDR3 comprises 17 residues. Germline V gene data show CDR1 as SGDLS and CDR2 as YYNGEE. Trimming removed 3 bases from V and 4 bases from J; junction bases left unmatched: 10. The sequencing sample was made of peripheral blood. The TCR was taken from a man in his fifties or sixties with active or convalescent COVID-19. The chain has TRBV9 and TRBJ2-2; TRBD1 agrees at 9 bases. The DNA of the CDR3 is TGTGCCAGCAGCGCAAATACGGTGACAGGGGGCACCGGGGAGCTGTTTTTT. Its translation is CASSANTVTGGTGELFF. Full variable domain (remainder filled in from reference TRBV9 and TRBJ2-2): DSGVTQTPKHLITATGQRVTLRCSPRSGDLSVYWYQQSLDQGLQFLIQYYNGEERAKGNILERFSAQQFPDLHSELNLSSLELGDSALYFCASSANTVTGGTGELFFGEGSRLTVL.